This TCR beta chain was captured by sequencing in a study of T cell responses to AZD1222 COVID-19 vaccine. Second-dose timings of about 4 or about 12 weeks were pooled. Sequenced by immunoSEQ multiplex PCR; TCRdb stores in-frame clones only, minus some. The table records approximately 110,000 clones, 92% of them present only once. As for this clone: Its antigen is currently unknown.

The CDR3 has 13 residues. The V end lost 3 bases, the J end lost 8 bases, and 11 bases lay between the germline ends. CDR1 and CDR2 from the germline V gene are ENHRY and SYGVKD. Points from the study as a whole: Increased Spike-specific TCR breadth and depth were observed after two AZD1222 doses.

The material sequenced was peripheral blood, taken 28 days after the second AZD1222 dose. This clonotype was obtained from an adult who received the AZD1222 COVID-19 vaccine. The chain links TRBV10-3 to TRBJ2-1; the D is unclear. CDR3 coding DNA: TGTGCCATCAGTGAAAAAGGGAAGGATGAGCAGTTCTTC. Its protein is CAISEKGKDEQFF.